This TCR beta chain is from a study of Graves' ophthalmopathy and Graves' hyperthyroidism. RNA transcripts were the template, and TCR beta CDR3 regions were amplified from them. An initial RT-PCR round employing HTBI primers preceded a second-round multiplex PCR. TCRdb recomputed calls from the multiplex PCR reads with MiXCR, one row per CDR3 protein. The sample consists of 300,000 to 400,000 distinct CDR3 sequences, 15% to 20% of them appearing once. Whole-study findings and limits: Clonotypes were expanded in thyroid at above 0.001 frequency, and most also appeared in blood.

This clonotype has just a few counts. The antigen is unknown. Germline CDR1 is MGHRA and CDR2 is YSYEKL. Trimming pared 0 bases from V and 0 bases from J, leaving 14 bases between. CDR3 size: 17 residues. Sequenced: peripheral blood. The sequence derives from an adult man with Graves' ophthalmopathy. The chain couples TRBV4-1 to TRBJ1-2, with D possibly matching TRBD1 (5 bases). This CDR3 reads CASSQEFPGESNYGYTF. The CDR3 nucleotides read TGCGCCAGCAGCCAAGAATTCCCGGGGGAATCTAACTATGGCTACACCTTC.